These 28 T cell receptor beta chains originate from one sample sequenced in a study of T cells in Graves' hyperthyroidism and ophthalmopathy. Amplified regions were TCR beta CDR3 sequences from RNA transcripts. Using the HTBI primer set, a first-round RT-PCR was run on the TCR CDR3. TCRdb re-called the multiplex PCR reads through MiXCR, storing one row per CDR3 protein. The top ten hold about 12% of the sample, which has around 600,000 distinct CDR3 sequences, roughly 15% seen once. The specimen sequenced was blood. The receptors shown here come from a woman in her forties or fifties with Graves' ophthalmopathy.

This clonotype was seen only a few times. The rearrangement links TRBV14 to TRBJ2-1; the match to TRBD2 covers 10 bases. J lost 5 bases, V lost 0 bases, and 10 bases had no gene match. The CDR3 is made up of 18 amino acids. Germline V lookup: CDR1 SGHDN, CDR2 FVKESK. CDR3 amino acids: CASSQDLVASGSHNEQFF. The CDR3 nucleotides read TGTGCCAGCAGCCAAGATCTTGTGGCTAGCGGGAGTCACAATGAGCAGTTCTTC.

The chain is built from TRBV14 and TRBJ2-2; 13 bases map to TRBD2. The CDR3 consists of 16 residues. Germline trimming cut 5 bases from V and 4 bases from J; bases unmatched to any gene: 4. The V gene's germline CDR1 is SGHDN and CDR2 FVKESK. The CDR3 coding sequence is TGTGCCAGCAGCAAAAGACTAGCGGGGGGCACCGGGGAGCTGTTTTTT. Encoded protein: CASSKRLAGGTGELFF.

This clonotype has at least ten counts. The chain carries TRBV5-1 and TRBJ2-7, with D possibly matching TRBD1 (6 bases). Trimming cost V 0 bases and J 5 bases, with 18 bases left between them. CDR1 SGHRS and CDR2 YFSETQ come from the germline V gene. CDR3 length: 16 amino acids. CDR3 coding DNA: TGCGCCAGCAGCTTGGAATTTGGGCAGGGGTTCAACGAGCAGTACTTC. This encodes CASSLEFGQGFNEQYF.

This clonotype was detected many times. The V and J genes are TRBV20-1 and TRBJ2-3; D not certain. The CDR3 is 13 residues long. Germline V CDR1 and CDR2: DFQATT, SNEGSKA (reference sequence). V gave up 3 bases and J gave up 4 bases, with 11 bases separating them. The CDR3 DNA reads as TGCAGTGCTAGTCGGTCTGGGGCAGATACGCAGTATTTT. Translated: CSASRSGADTQYF.

This clonotype was seen a handful of times. This chain links TRBV29-1 with TRBJ2-7, with a tentative D call TRBD2 (6 bases). V shed 4 bases and J shed 1 base, with 8 bases lying between them. The CDR3 loop spans 12 amino acids. The germline V gene has CDR1 SQVTM and CDR2 ANQGSEA. The CDR3 bases are TGCAGCGTTGTTGGGACTTCCTACGAGCAGTACTTC. Its protein is CSVVGTSYEQYF.

This clonotype was found a few times. This sequence joins TRBV19 and TRBJ2-3; TRBD1 matches 7 bases. V dropped 4 bases and J dropped 0; count of bases not matched to a gene: 10. Germline V CDR1 and CDR2: LNHDA, SQIVND (reference sequence). CDR3 length equals 17 residues. The CDR3 nucleotides are TGTGCCAGTAGTAATCTTCTGGGACAGTTTAGCACAGATACGCAGTATTTT. Its translation: CASSNLLGQFSTDTQYF.

This clonotype was seen repeatedly, ten times or more. This CDR3 reads CSATFSGRANSNEQFF. CDR3 nucleotide sequence: TGCAGTGCTACCTTTAGCGGGAGGGCTAACAGCAATGAGCAGTTCTTC. The chain has TRBV20-1 and TRBJ2-1, with 11 bases identical to TRBD2. CDR1 and CDR2 from the germline V gene are DFQATT and SNEGSKA (reference sequence). The CDR3 contains 16 residues. The ends lost 4 bases at V and 6 bases at J; junction bases unmatched: 11.

The chain has TRBV7-9 and TRBJ2-1; D might be TRBD2 (5 bases). Trimming shortened V by 2 bases and J by 2 bases, and 13 bases separated the two germline ends. CDR3 size: 16 residues. Germline V gene data show CDR1 as SEHNR and CDR2 as FQNEAQ (reference sequence). This CDR3 is CASSLKGGPAYNEQFF. Here the CDR3 DNA reads TGTGCCAGCAGCTTAAAGGGCGGGCCGGCCTACAATGAGCAGTTCTTC.

The CDR3 DNA follows: TGTGCCAGCAGCGTCGCCACCCCGGGGGCCAATTACCCTGTCCTCCCCTACAATGAGCAGTTCTTC. Its protein is CASSVATPGANYPVLPYNEQFF. The chain has TRBV7-9 and TRBJ2-1; D might be TRBD1 or TRBD2, each matching 6 bases. CDR1 and CDR2 from the germline V gene are SEHNR and FQNEAQ (reference sequence). Between the trimmed V and J ends, which lost 5 bases and 2 bases, there was a span of 34 bases. This CDR3 contains 22 residues.

The V and J genes are TRBV5-1 and TRBJ2-1; D perhaps matches TRBD1 (6 bases). Germline-derived CDR1 and CDR2 are SGHRS and YFSETQ. The length of the CDR3 is 15 residues. V shed 4 bases and J shed 2 bases, with 13 bases lying between them. CDR3 sequence reads: CASSPAGVAYNEQFF. The CDR3 DNA follows: TGCGCCAGCAGCCCCGCAGGGGTGGCCTACAATGAGCAGTTCTTC.

This clonotype was detected ten times or more. The rearrangement joins TRBV12-3 or TRBV12-4 to TRBJ1-1; 7 nucleotides line up with TRBD1. This CDR3 comprises 14 residues. The V gene end was trimmed by 4 bases and the J gene end by 11 bases; junction bases not matched to a gene: 13. The CDR3 protein is CASSWGRQGAGAFF. DNA of the CDR3: TGTGCCAGCAGTTGGGGTAGACAGGGCGCCGGGGCTTTCTTT.

With regard to this clonotype: A much larger clone sits a single nucleotide away, making a read error possible. J is TRBJ1-5 and V is TRBV20-1, with D perhaps TRBD1 (6 bases). CDR1 and CDR2 from the germline V gene are DFQATT and SNEGSKA (reference sequence). This CDR3 is 17 amino acids long. V lost 0 bases to trimming and J lost 6 bases, with 21 bases between them. CDR3 sequence (DNA): TGCAGTGCTAGAGATAGGGGGGGCGGGGGGACGATTCAGCCCCAGCATTTT. Amino acid sequence: CSARDRGGGGTIQPQHF.

In its sample, this clonotype was seen many times. The gene calls are TRBV28 and TRBJ2-7; 10 bases are a match to TRBD1. The CDR3 length is 14 residues. Unmatched junction bases numbered 2, after V lost 4 bases and J lost 2 bases. The V gene's germline CDR1 is MDHEN and CDR2 SYDVKM. This chain's CDR3 is CASSYGTGAYEQYF. The CDR3 region has the DNA TGTGCCAGCAGTTATGGGACAGGGGCCTACGAGCAGTACTTC.

This clonotype came up many times. The V call is TRBV20-1, the J call TRBJ1-1; D call uncertain. This CDR3 comprises 14 residues. Germline CDR1 and CDR2: DFQATT and SNEGSKA (reference sequence). Trimming took off 6 bases at V and 6 bases at J, with 20 bases between the two ends. CDR3 in DNA: TGCAGTGCAAGATGGACGGCCCGAGAAGCTGAAGCTTTCTTT. This sequence encodes CSARWTAREAEAFF.

The chain joins TRBV19 to TRBJ2-7; 9 bases align to TRBD1. Germline lookup yields CDR1 LNHDA and CDR2 SQIVND (reference sequence). J was trimmed by 5 bases and V by 8 bases; bases with no gene match: 7. CDR3 length: 13 amino acids. The CDR3 DNA reads as TGTGCCAGTGGAATACAGGGGGCCAACGAGCAGTACTTC. Protein product: CASGIQGANEQYF.

This chain links TRBV27 with TRBJ2-7, with D possibly TRBD2 on 6 matching bases. Trimming stripped 5 bases from V and 4 bases from J, with 18 bases between. The length of the CDR3 is 15 residues. CDR1 and CDR2 from the germline V gene are MNHEY and SMNVEV (reference sequence). CDR3 DNA sequence: TGTGCCAGCAGTGGTCCCCGGACTACGGGATACGAGCAGTACTTC. It encodes CASSGPRTTGYEQYF.

This clonotype was observed at least ten times. The V and J genes are TRBV7-8 and TRBJ2-1, with 11 nucleotides matching TRBD2. The length of the CDR3 is 21 residues. V shed 1 base, J shed 0 bases, and the junction held 14 bases outside the gene matches. The germline CDR1 and CDR2 sequences are SGHVS and FQNEAQ. The DNA of the CDR3 is TGTGCCAGCAGCTTAGAAACCGGTACTAGCGGGAGACGATTCTCCTACAATGAGCAGTTCTTC. This gives the protein CASSLETGTSGRRFSYNEQFF. Drawing the rest from reference TRBV7-8 and TRBJ2-1, the complete variable domain is GAGVSQSPRYKVAKRGQDVALRCDPISGHVSLFWYQQALGQGPEFLTYFQNEAQLDKSGLPSDRFFAERPEGSVSTLKIQRTQQEDSAVYLCASSLETGTSGRRFSYNEQFFGPGTRLTVL.

This clonotype was recorded at least ten times. The J gene is TRBJ2-1, the V gene TRBV5-1; D not resolved. The V gene's germline CDR1 is SGHRS and CDR2 YFSETQ. This CDR3 is built from 14 residues. V was clipped by 0 bases and J by 7 bases, with 11 bases between them. The CDR3 DNA reads as TGCGCCAGCAGCTTGGCCTTTAGAATGAATGAGCAGTTCTTC. Encoded protein: CASSLAFRMNEQFF.

This clonotype was detected ten times or more. The chain links TRBV3-1 to TRBJ2-1, with 14 nucleotides matching TRBD2. Germline-derived CDR1 and CDR2 are LGHDT and YNNKEL (reference sequence). Germline trimming cut 4 bases from V and 8 bases from J; bases unmatched to any gene: 4. The CDR3 consists of 15 residues. Written as DNA, the CDR3 is TGTGCCAGCAGCCCCGGACTAGCGGGAGGCTATGAGCAGTTCTTC. This codes for CASSPGLAGGYEQFF.

This clonotype was seen many times. This chain uses TRBV20-1 with TRBJ2-1, with 10 bases that match TRBD1. Germline-derived CDR1 and CDR2 are DFQATT and SNEGSKA (reference sequence). The V gene end was trimmed by 0 bases and the J gene end by 6 bases; junction bases not matched to a gene: 5. This CDR3 spans 15 amino acids. CDR3 amino acids: CSAREGTGESNEQFF. CDR3 in DNA: TGCAGTGCTAGAGAAGGGACAGGGGAAAGCAATGAGCAGTTCTTC.

The chain recombines TRBV28 with TRBJ2-5; D not resolved. The CDR3 totals 13 residues. Germline CDR1 is MDHEN and CDR2 is SYDVKM. Trimming removed 6 bases at V and 5 bases at J, with 13 bases between. CDR3 sequence: CASSLWSGETQYF. CDR3 DNA sequence: TGTGCCAGCAGCTTGTGGTCCGGGGAGACCCAGTACTTC.

The sample holds many counts of this clonotype. This rearrangement joins TRBV30 to TRBJ1-1; D unclear. CDR1 and CDR2 (germline): GTSNPN, SVGIG (reference sequence). Trimming left V 7 bases short and J 2 bases short, with 17 bases between. The CDR3 spans 14 residues. CDR3 protein: CAYSSGPYNTEAFF. The CDR3 DNA reads TGTGCCTATTCCTCCGGGCCTTACAACACTGAAGCTTTCTTT.

This clonotype has a handful of counts. The rearrangement uses TRBV6-5 and TRBJ2-5; the match to TRBD2 covers 8 bases. Germline V gene lookup returns CDR1 MNHEY and CDR2 SVGAGI. The CDR3 covers 17 residues. V gave up 1 base and J gave up 4 bases; unmatched junction bases: 11. The CDR3 region is CASSYFSPGGPGETQYF. The DNA of the CDR3 is TGTGCCAGCAGTTACTTCTCGCCGGGAGGGCCAGGAGAGACCCAGTACTTC.

This clonotype showed up many times. The chain couples TRBV7-9 to TRBJ2-1; TRBD2 agrees at 9 bases. CDR1 is SEHNR and CDR2 is FQNEAQ in the germline V gene (reference sequence). J lost 2 bases, V lost 4 bases, and 9 bases had no gene match. The CDR3 is 17 residues long. In DNA, the CDR3 is TGTGCCAGCAGCTCCAAGCAGACTAGCGGAACCTACAATGAGCAGTTCTTC. Protein: CASSSKQTSGTYNEQFF.

This clonotype was observed a few times. This chain connects TRBV5-1 to TRBJ2-7; the D gene is possibly TRBD1 (7 bases). The CDR3 spans 14 residues. The V gene lost 4 bases and the J gene lost 3 bases, with 14 bases spanning the gap. Germline V gene sequence: CDR1 SGHRS, CDR2 YFSETQ. CDR3 coding DNA: TGCGCCAGCAGCCAGGGGGGACCGGTCTACGAGCAGTACTTC. Translating it yields CASSQGGPVYEQYF.

The table lists this clonotype with many counts. The CDR3 DNA follows: TGCAGCGTTGTTCGGGGGAGGGCCTACAATGAGCAGTTCTTC. Amino acids: CSVVRGRAYNEQFF. The rearrangement links TRBV29-1 to TRBJ2-1; 7 bases align to TRBD2. V lost 4 bases and J lost 2; bases outside the gene matches: 5. Per the germline V gene, CDR1 is SQVTM and CDR2 is ANQGSEA. The CDR3 is 14 residues long.

In this sample, this clonotype turned up many times. CDR3 DNA: TGTGCCAGCAGTTTATCGGAGGGCGCGGGACAGTTCTTC. Encoded protein: CASSLSEGAGQFF. The chain links TRBV27 to TRBJ2-1; a weak D match, TRBD2 (6 bases). V lost 0 bases and J lost 13, with 13 bases in between. Germline assignment: CDR1 MNHEY and CDR2 SMNVEV (reference sequence). The CDR3 is 13 residues long.

This clonotype was seen repeatedly, ten times or more. The CDR3 coding sequence is TGTGCCAGCAGTCGCCCCCTGGGGCGCAGCACAGATACGCAGTATTTT. Translated, it gives CASSRPLGRSTDTQYF. The chain uses TRBV28 and TRBJ2-3; D is possibly TRBD1 (5 bases). The CDR3 spans 16 residues. The V and J ends lost 5 bases and 0 bases respectively, with 15 bases between them. Per germline, CDR1 MDHEN and CDR2 SYDVKM.